This paragraph reports one T cell receptor (beta chain). Authors' data handling: Reference gene primer amplification gave estimated nucleated cell counts. The method was immunoSEQ multiplex PCR; TCRdb's version includes in-frame clones alone and lacks a portion of them. The DNA gave D and trimming, while V, J and clone size come from that table. The sample holds approximately 230,000 clones, around nine tenths seen once. This entry belongs to a study of blood T cell repertoires in COVID-19. Study in general: Italy, Spain and the United States were the sources of the convalescent and acute COVID-19 samples. The analysed material was cDNA or gDNA that came from T cells, B-cell-depleted T cells, or PBMCs.

V was cut by 9 bases and J by 7 bases, with 12 bases left in between. This CDR3 region has 11 residues. Germline CDR1 SNHLY, CDR2 FYNNEI. The genes are TRBV2 and TRBJ2-5; D perhaps matches TRBD1 (6 bases). The sequence was collected from an older man with acute or convalescent COVID-19. The material sequenced was peripheral blood. The DNA of the CDR3 is TGTGCCAGTTCCTTGGGGGCGACCCAGTACTTC. Its protein is CASSLGATQYF.